This TCR beta chain was sequenced for a study of T cell repertoires and Cas9 in healthy adults. Study information: SpCas9-reactive CD4 and CD8 T cells were characterized for potency, cytotoxicity and lineage.

Study-wide findings and caveats: SpCas9-reactive regulatory T cells reportedly mitigated SpCas9-reactive effector T cells in vitro.

With respect to this clone: The antigen is unknown.

The V gene lost 3 bases and the J gene lost 7 bases, with 10 bases spanning the gap. The length of the CDR3 is 13 residues. Germline-derived CDR1 and CDR2 are SGHTA and FQGTGA. Here immunoSEQ multiplex PCR was the method, and the copy in TCRdb shows in-frame clones only, minus some. The data contain tens of thousands of clones, around 90% of them singletons. This sequence originates from a human donor in good health. The sequencing input was CD4+ effector T cells (CD127+, CD25-, CD137-, CD154-) from PBMCs; culture status not recorded. The chain joins TRBV7-3 to TRBJ2-1; D is uncertain. This CDR3 is CASSLNSENEQFF. DNA for the CDR3: TGTGCCAGCAGCTTGAATTCGGAGAATGAGCAGTTCTTC.